Listed below are T cell receptor beta chains from one sample, sequenced in a study of shared clonotypes between healthy human individuals. The table came from immunoSEQ multiplex PCR; TCRdb's copy has only in-frame clones and leaves some out. The sample yields about 960,000 clones, around three quarters seen once. The source material was memory CD4+ T cells sorted from blood. All receptors derive from a young man in good health. Each CDR3 is given with its conserved first and last residue. A D gene is named only where the DNA matches it firmly. Clone sizes are given selectively: once, few, many, or a class where the clone is expanded.

16,NA,NA,TRBV7-2,TRBJ2-7,TGTGCCAGCAGCCCCTACAGGCAATCGAGCTCCTACGAGCAGTACTTC,CASSPYRQSSSYEQYF
17,NA,NA,TRBV14,TRBJ1-5,TGTGCCAGCAGCCGCGCAGCAGAAGGGGGGAGCAATCAGCCCCAGCATTTT,CASSRAAEGGSNQPQHF
14,once,TRBD1,TRBV7-9,TRBJ2-7,TGTGCCAGCAGCTCGCCGGGACAGGTCCACGAGCAGTACTTC,CASSSPGQVHEQYF
14,NA,TRBD1,TRBV9,TRBJ1-2,TGTGCCAGCAGCGAAGGGACAGGGAGCTATGGCTACACCTTC,CASSEGTGSYGYTF
15,few,NA,TRBV6-1,TRBJ2-2,TGTGCCAGCAGCGGATCCGCGGGGTACGCCGGGGAGCTGTTTTTT,CASSGSAGYAGELFF
12,NA,NA,TRBV5-1,TRBJ2-7,TGCGCCAGCAGCACCAACCGCTACGAGCAGTACTTC,CASSTNRYEQYF
15,NA,NA,TRBV7-8,TRBJ1-5,TGTGCCAGCAGCTCCGGGACAATCAGCAATCAGCCCCAGCATTTT,CASSSGTISNQPQHF
13,NA,TRBD1,TRBV5-1,TRBJ1-2,TGCGCCAGCAGCGCCCAGACAGGGATGGGCTACACCTTC,CASSAQTGMGYTF
15,NA,TRBD1,TRBV19,TRBJ2-1,TGTGCCAGTACCCCAGGACAGGGTCGGGTTGGTGAGCAGTTCTTC,CASTPGQGRVGEQFF
13,NA,NA,TRBV5-1,TRBJ1-5,TGCGCCAGCAGTTACGAGTTTGGTCAGCCCCAGCATTTT,CASSYEFGQPQHF
15,NA,TRBD1,TRBV27,TRBJ2-3,TGTGCCAGCAGGGTCACAGGGGGAAACGGAGATACGCAGTATTTT,CASRVTGGNGDTQYF
14,NA,NA,TRBV6-1,TRBJ2-5,TGTGCCAGTGAAGGGGGAGCTCTAGGGGAGACCCAGTACTTC,CASEGGALGETQYF
14,NA,NA,TRBV10-1,TRBJ1-1,TGCGCCAGCAGCGCCGACAGACTGAACACTGAAGCTTTCTTT,CASSADRLNTEAFF
15,NA,NA,TRBV6-5,TRBJ2-3,TGTGCCAGCAGTTACTCTGGACAGATCACAGATACGCAGTATTTT,CASSYSGQITDTQYF
12,NA,NA,TRBV30,TRBJ1-5,TGTGCCTGGAGTTTCCTCAATCAGCCCCAGCATTTT,CAWSFLNQPQHF
15,NA,NA,TRBV27,TRBJ2-5,TGTGCCAGCAGTTTATTCCGGGGGGCCGGAGAGACCCAGTACTTC,CASSLFRGAGETQYF
15,NA,NA,TRBV5-1,TRBJ1-6,TGCGCCAGCAGCTTGGAATGGGAGAGGAATTCACCCCTCCACTTT,CASSLEWERNSPLHF
13,few,TRBD2,TRBV6-4,TRBJ2-1,TGTGCCAGCAGTGACTCTCGCGGACTAGCGCAGTTCTTC,CASSDSRGLAQFF
14,NA,NA,TRBV25-1,TRBJ2-5,TGTGCCAGCAGTGCACAGGGAGGAGGAGAGACCCAGTACTTC,CASSAQGGGETQYF
14,NA,TRBD1,TRBV5-1,TRBJ2-5,TGCGCCAGCAGCCCCTTGACAGGGAAAGAGACCCAGTACTTC,CASSPLTGKETQYF
17,many,NA,TRBV2,TRBJ1-1,TGTGCCAGCAGTTATGGGGGACTGAGGCGCACGAACACTGAAGCTTTCTTT,CASSYGGLRRTNTEAFF
14,once,NA,TRBV10-3,TRBJ2-3,TGTGCCATCAGTGAGTTGACAGTACGGGATACGCAGTATTTT,CAISELTVRDTQYF
16,few,TRBD2,TRBV5-1,TRBJ2-1,TGCGCCAGCAGCTTGGCCCCGGGACTAGCGGGTAATGAGCAGTTCTTC,CASSLAPGLAGNEQFF
13,NA,TRBD1,TRBV10-3,TRBJ2-2,TGTGCCATCAGTACACAGGGGAACGGGGAGCTGTTTTTT,CAISTQGNGELFF
12,many,NA,TRBV5-1,TRBJ1-4,TGCGCCAGCAGCTTGGAAGGGTACAAACTGTTTTTT,CASSLEGYKLFF
13,NA,NA,TRBV9,TRBJ2-7,TGTGCCAGCAGTTTAGAGGAGACCTACGAGCAGTACTTC,CASSLEETYEQYF
14,NA,TRBD1,TRBV30,TRBJ2-5,TGTGCCTGGAGTGTTAGACAGGGGAGCGAGACCCAGTACTTC,CAWSVRQGSETQYF
16,NA,NA,TRBV5-6,TRBJ1-4,TGTGCCAGCAGCTTGGGTTCGCCAGGGAACTCTGAAAAACTGTTTTTT,CASSLGSPGNSEKLFF
15,few,NA,TRBV7-8,TRBJ2-5,TGTGCCAGCAGCTTTCAGCTTGTAGGGGGAGAGACCCAGTACTTC,CASSFQLVGGETQYF
16,NA,TRBD1,TRBV27,TRBJ1-1,TGTGCCAGCAGTCCCGCCCGGACAGGGCTCGTCACTGAAGCTTTCTTT,CASSPARTGLVTEAFF
15,NA,NA,TRBV19,TRBJ2-4,TGTGCCAGTAGTCTTGGACAAGGAGCCAAAAACATTCAGTACTTC,CASSLGQGAKNIQYF
17,NA,NA,TRBV13,TRBJ2-3,TGTGCCAGCAGCCCCCTGGGGGTCCCTCTTACCTCAGATACGCAGTATTTT,CASSPLGVPLTSDTQYF
15,NA,NA,TRBV11-2,TRBJ2-1,TGTGCCAGCAGCTTAGTTGGGAGCCCCTACAATGAGCAGTTCTTC,CASSLVGSPYNEQFF
14,NA,NA,TRBV10-1,TRBJ2-2,TGCGCCAGCAGTGTATCACAGTTAGCCGGGGAGCTGTTTTTT,CASSVSQLAGELFF
15,few,TRBD1,TRBV19,TRBJ1-5,TGTGCCAGTAGTCCCGGGACAGGGGGCGTTCAGCCCCAGCATTTT,CASSPGTGGVQPQHF